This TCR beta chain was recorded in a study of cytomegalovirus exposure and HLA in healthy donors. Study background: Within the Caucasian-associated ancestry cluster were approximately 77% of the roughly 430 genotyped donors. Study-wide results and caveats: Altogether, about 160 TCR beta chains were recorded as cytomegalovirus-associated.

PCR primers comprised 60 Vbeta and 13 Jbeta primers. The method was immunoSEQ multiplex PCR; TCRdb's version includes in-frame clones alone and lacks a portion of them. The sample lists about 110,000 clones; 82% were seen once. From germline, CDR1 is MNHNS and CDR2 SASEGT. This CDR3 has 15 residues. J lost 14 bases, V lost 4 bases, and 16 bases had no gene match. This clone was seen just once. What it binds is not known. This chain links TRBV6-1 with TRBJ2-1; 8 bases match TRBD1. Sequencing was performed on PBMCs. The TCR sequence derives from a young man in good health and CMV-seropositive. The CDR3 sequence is CASSAIRGLQSREFF. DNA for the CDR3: TGTGCCAGCAGTGCCATCAGGGGGCTCCAGTCTAGGGAGTTCTTC.